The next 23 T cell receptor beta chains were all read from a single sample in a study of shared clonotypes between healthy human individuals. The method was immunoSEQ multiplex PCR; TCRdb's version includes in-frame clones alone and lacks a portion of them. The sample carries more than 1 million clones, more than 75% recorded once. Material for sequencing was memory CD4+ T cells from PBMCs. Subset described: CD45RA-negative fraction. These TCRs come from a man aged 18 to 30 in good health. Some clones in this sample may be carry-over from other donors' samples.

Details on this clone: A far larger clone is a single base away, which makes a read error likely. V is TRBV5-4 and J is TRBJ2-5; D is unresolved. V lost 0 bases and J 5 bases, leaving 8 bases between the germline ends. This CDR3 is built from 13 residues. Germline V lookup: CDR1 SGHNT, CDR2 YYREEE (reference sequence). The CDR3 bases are TGTGCCAGCAGCTTGGGAATAGTGGAGACCCAGTACTTC. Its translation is CASSLGIVETQYF.

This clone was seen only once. For the CDR3, the DNA is TGCGCCAGCAGTGAGGGGACGAAGACCCAGCATTTT. This gives the protein CASSEGTKTQHF. This sequence joins TRBV10-1 and TRBJ1-5; the D gene is possibly TRBD1 (5 bases). V gave up 2 bases and J gave up 11 bases, with 10 bases separating them. The CDR3 sequence is 12 residues long. CDR1 is WNHNN and CDR2 is SYGVQD in the germline V gene (reference sequence).

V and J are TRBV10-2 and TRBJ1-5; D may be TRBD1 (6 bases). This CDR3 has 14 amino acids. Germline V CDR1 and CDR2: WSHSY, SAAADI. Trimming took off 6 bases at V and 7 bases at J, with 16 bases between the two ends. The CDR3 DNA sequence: TGCGCCAGCAGACCGGACAGATTTGGGCAGCCCCAGCATTTT. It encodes CASRPDRFGQPQHF.

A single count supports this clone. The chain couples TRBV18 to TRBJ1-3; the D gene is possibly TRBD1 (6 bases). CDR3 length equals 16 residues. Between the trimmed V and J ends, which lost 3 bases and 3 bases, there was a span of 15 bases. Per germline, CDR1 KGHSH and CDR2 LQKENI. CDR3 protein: CASSPGPRTVGNTIYF. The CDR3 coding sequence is TGTGCCAGCTCACCCGGACCTCGGACAGTTGGAAACACCATATATTTT.

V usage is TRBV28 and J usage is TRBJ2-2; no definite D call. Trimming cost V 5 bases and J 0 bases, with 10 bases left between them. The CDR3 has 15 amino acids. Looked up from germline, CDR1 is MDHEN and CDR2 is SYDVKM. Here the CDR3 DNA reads TGTGCCAGCAGTAGGGCCCTGTCGAACACCGGGGAGCTGTTTTTT. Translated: CASSRALSNTGELFF.

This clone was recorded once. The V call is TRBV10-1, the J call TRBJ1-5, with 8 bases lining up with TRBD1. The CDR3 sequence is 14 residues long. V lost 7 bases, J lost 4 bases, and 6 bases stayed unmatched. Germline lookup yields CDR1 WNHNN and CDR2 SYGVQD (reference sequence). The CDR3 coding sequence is TGCGCCAGCATCCGGGGACAGGATAATCAGCCCCAGCATTTT. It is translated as CASIRGQDNQPQHF.

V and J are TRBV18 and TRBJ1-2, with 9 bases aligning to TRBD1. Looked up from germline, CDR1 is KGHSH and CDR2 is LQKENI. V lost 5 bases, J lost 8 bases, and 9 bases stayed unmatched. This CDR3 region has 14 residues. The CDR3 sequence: CASSYGTGLKGYTF. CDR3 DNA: TGTGCCAGCTCATACGGGACAGGGTTGAAGGGCTACACCTTC.

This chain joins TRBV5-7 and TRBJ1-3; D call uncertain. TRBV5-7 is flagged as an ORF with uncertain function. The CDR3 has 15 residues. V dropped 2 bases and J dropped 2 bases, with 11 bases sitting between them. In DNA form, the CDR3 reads TGTGCCAGCAGCTTAGAGTCAGGCCCTGGAAACACCATATATTTT. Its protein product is CASSLESGPGNTIYF.

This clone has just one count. The CDR3 nucleotides are TGCAGCTTTGCGGGGACTAGCGGGGGTAGCACAGATACGCAGTATTTT. It is translated as CSFAGTSGGSTDTQYF. The rearrangement uses TRBV29-1 and TRBJ2-3; TRBD2 matches at 14 bases. V gave up 8 bases and J gave up 0 bases; unmatched junction bases: 7. Per the germline V gene, CDR1 is SQVTM and CDR2 is ANQGSEA. The CDR3 spans 16 residues.

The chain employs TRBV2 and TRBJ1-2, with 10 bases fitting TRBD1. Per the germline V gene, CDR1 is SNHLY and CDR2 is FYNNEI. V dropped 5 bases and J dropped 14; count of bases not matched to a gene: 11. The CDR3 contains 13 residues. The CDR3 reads CASSPGTGDRGTF. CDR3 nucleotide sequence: TGTGCCAGCAGTCCTGGGACAGGGGATAGGGGAACCTTC. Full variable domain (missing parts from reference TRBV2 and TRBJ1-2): EPEVTQTPSHQVTQMGQEVILRCVPISNHLYFYWYRQILGQKVEFLVSFYNNEISEKSEIFDDQFSVERPDGSNFTLKIRSTKLEDSAMYFCASSPGTGDRGTFGSGTRLTVV.

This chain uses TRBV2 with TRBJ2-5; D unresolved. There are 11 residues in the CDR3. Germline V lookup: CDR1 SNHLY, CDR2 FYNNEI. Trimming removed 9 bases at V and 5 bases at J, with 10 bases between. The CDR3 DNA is TGTGCCAGTCGGCAGGTTGAGACCCAGTACTTC. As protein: CASRQVETQYF.

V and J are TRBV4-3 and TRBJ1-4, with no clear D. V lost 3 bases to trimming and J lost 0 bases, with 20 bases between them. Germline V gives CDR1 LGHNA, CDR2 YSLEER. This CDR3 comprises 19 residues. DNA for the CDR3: TGCGCCAGCAGCCAGGAACCGACTCGGGAGCTTTCAACTAATGAAAAACTGTTTTTT. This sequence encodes CASSQEPTRELSTNEKLFF.

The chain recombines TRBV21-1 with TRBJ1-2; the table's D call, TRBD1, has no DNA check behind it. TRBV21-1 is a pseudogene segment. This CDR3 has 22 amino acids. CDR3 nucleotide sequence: TGTGCCAGCAGCAAAAAAGGAAGCCGGGACAGGGGGCGGGAGCCTACAGTCTATGGCTACACCTTC. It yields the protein CASSKKGSRDRGREPTVYGYTF.

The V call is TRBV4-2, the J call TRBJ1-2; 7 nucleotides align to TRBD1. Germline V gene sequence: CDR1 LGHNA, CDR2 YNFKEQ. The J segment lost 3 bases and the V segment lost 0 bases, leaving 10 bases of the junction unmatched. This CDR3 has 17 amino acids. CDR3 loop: CASSQDRGRGMDYGYTF. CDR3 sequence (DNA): TGTGCCAGCAGCCAAGATCGCGGCAGGGGGATGGACTATGGCTACACCTTC.

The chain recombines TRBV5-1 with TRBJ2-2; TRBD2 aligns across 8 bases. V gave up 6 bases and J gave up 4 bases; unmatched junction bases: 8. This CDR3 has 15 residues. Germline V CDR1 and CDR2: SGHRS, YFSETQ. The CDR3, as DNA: TGCGCCAGCACCCGGACTAGCCAAATCACCGGGGAGCTGTTTTTT. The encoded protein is CASTRTSQITGELFF.

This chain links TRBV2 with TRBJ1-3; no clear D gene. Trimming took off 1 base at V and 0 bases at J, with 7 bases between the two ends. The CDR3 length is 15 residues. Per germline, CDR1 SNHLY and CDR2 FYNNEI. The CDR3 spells CASSEGLISGNTIYF. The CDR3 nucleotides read TGTGCCAGCAGTGAAGGTCTGATCTCTGGAAACACCATATATTTT.

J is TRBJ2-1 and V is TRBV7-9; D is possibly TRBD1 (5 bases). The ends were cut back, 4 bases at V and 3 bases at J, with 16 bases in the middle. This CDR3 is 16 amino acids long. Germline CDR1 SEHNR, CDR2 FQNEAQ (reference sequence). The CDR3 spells CASSSQGLWGYNEQFF. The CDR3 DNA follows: TGTGCCAGCAGCTCGCAGGGTCTCTGGGGCTACAATGAGCAGTTCTTC.

CDR3 in DNA: TGCAGCGTTGCCGGGGCTACCGGGGAGCTGTTTTTT. Amino acid sequence: CSVAGATGELFF. The chain combines TRBV29-1 with TRBJ2-2; either TRBD1 or TRBD2 may fit D (5 bases each). The V gene lost 4 bases and the J gene lost 5 bases, with 8 bases spanning the gap. The CDR3 extends over 12 amino acids. CDR1 SQVTM and CDR2 ANQGSEA come from the germline V gene.

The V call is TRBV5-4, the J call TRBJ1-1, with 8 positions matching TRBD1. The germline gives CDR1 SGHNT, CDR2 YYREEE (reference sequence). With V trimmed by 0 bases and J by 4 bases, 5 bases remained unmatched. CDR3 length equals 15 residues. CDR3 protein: CASSLVVGTGTEAFF. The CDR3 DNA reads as TGTGCCAGCAGCTTGGTTGTTGGGACAGGCACTGAAGCTTTCTTT.

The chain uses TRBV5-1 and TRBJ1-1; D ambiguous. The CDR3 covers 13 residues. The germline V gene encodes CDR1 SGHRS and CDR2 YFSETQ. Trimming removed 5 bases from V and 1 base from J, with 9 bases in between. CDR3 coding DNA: TGCGCCAGCAGGTCGGCAGGGAACACTGAAGCTTTCTTT. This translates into CASRSAGNTEAFF.

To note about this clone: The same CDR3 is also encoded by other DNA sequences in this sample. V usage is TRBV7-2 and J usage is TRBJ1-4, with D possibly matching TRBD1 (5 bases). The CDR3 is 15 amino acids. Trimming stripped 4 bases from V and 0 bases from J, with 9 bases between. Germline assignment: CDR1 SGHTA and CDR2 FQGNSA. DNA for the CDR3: TGTGCCAGCAGCTCACGACAGCCAACTAATGAAAAACTGTTTTTT. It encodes CASSSRQPTNEKLFF.

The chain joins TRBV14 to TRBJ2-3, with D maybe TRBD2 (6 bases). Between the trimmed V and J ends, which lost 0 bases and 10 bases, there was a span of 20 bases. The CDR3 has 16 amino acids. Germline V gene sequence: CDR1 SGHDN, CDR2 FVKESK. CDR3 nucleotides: TGTGCCAGCAGCCAAGATGGGAGCGGGCGGGCACCCGCGCAGTATTTT. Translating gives CASSQDGSGRAPAQYF.

In DNA, the CDR3 is TGTGCCAGCAGCGCCGACAGCAACACTGAAGCTTTCTTT. Amino acid sequence: CASSADSNTEAFF. The gene calls are TRBV28 and TRBJ1-1, with a possible D match to TRBD1 (5 bases). Looked up from germline, CDR1 is MDHEN and CDR2 is SYDVKM. The CDR3 totals 13 residues. V was pared by 6 bases and J by 2 bases, with 10 bases between. Based on the CDR3 plus reference TRBV28 and TRBJ1-1, the full variable domain is DVKVTQSSRYLVKRTGEKVFLECVQDMDHENMFWYRQDPGLGLRLIYFSYDVKMKEKGDIPEGYSVSREKKERFSLILESASTNQTSMYLCASSADSNTEAFFGQGTRLTVV.